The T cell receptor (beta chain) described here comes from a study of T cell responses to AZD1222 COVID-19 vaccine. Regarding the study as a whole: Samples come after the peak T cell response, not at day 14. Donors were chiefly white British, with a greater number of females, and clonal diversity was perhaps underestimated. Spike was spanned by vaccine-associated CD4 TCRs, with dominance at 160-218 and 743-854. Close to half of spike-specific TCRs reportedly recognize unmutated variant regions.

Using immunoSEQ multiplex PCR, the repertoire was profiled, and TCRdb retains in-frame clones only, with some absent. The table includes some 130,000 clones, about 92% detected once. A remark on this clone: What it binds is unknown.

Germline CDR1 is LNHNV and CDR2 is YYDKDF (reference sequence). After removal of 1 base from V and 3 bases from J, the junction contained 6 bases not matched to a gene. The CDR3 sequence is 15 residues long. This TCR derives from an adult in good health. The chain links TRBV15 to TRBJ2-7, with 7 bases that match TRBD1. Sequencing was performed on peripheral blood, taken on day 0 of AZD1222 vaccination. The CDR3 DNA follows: TGTGCCACCAGCAGAGCCGGACAGGAGTTCTACGAGCAGTACTTC. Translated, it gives CATSRAGQEFYEQYF.